This paragraph reports one T cell receptor (beta chain). Antigen: not known. The data stem from a study of cytomegalovirus exposure and HLA in healthy donors. The PCR ran on 60 Vbeta and 13 Jbeta primers. The method was immunoSEQ multiplex PCR; TCRdb's version includes in-frame clones alone and lacks a portion of them. The table shows about 140,000 clones, with 76% occurring only once. In germline, CDR1 is GTSNPN, CDR2 SVGIG (reference sequence). This CDR3 spans 12 amino acids. Overall study results and limits: Analysis was carried out at a later point, and it linked a missense DCLRE1C variant to TCR beta V- and J-gene trimming. Across donors, sequencing depth was assumed by presence/absence analyses to be roughly uniform. Later analysis indicated greater clonal expansion among HLA-associated TCR beta chains than among equally common other chains. TCR beta chains numbering 164 were designated cytomegalovirus-associated.

This sequence originates from a man aged 18 to 30 in good health and CMV-seronegative. The specimen was PBMCs. V and J are TRBV30 and TRBJ2-5; D unresolved. The J call may be faulty, since TRBJ2-7 better matches the DNA end. The CDR3 here is CAWRTVSYEQYF. The CDR3 DNA is TGTGCCTGGAGAACAGTCTCCTACGAGCAGTACTTC.